This paragraph covers one T cell receptor (beta chain) sequence. Its antigen is unknown. This specimen comes from a study of shared clonotypes between healthy human individuals. Whole-study findings and limits: A small donor pool kept down the genetic and exposure-history diversity that was represented. Rarefaction demonstrated incomplete sorted-subset sequencing despite large depth.

Trimming shortened V by 7 bases and J by 4 bases, and 16 bases separated the two germline ends. The CDR3 runs to 14 residues. Germline V CDR1 and CDR2: MNHNY, SVGAGI (reference sequence). Only CD45RO-negative cells positively selected for CCR7 counted as naive CD8 cells, so terminally differentiated effector memory CD45RA+ cells were excluded. Per the original data handling: ImmunoSEQ only sent back junction sequences with no quality scores, so filtering was done differently. Assay: immunoSEQ multiplex PCR; the TCRdb copy retains only in-frame clones and omits some. The V and J calls and the clone size are those of that table, but D and trimming were determined from the DNA. The sample includes hundreds of thousands of clones, approximately 95% of them seen just once.

What was sequenced was naive CD8+ T cells sorted from blood. The chain joins TRBV6-6 to TRBJ1-1, with D hard to call. The clonotype was recovered from a woman between 25 and 40 years old in good health. As DNA, the CDR3 is TGTGCCAGCAACCCCACAACAGTGACCACTGAAGCTTTCTTT. It translates to CASNPTTVTTEAFF.